A single sample gave rise to the 22 T cell receptor beta chains below, sequenced in a study of cytomegalovirus exposure and HLA in healthy donors. The PCR employed 60 Vbeta primers together with 13 Jbeta primers. Generated by immunoSEQ multiplex PCR, the TCRdb table keeps only in-frame clones and is missing some. This sample yields about 190,000 clones, of which roughly 75% are seen a single time; more than 4% belongs to the top ten. Material: PBMCs. These TCRs come from a man younger than 40 in good health and CMV-seropositive.

The chain has TRBV19 and TRBJ2-7; a weak D match, TRBD2 (5 bases). V lost 4 bases and J lost 2, with 15 bases in between. CDR1 and CDR2 from the germline V gene are LNHDA and SQIVND (reference sequence). This CDR3 has 15 amino acids. The CDR3 here is CASSTSYSGTYEQYF. For the CDR3, the DNA is TGTGCCAGTAGTACCTCCTATTCCGGGACCTACGAGCAGTACTTC.

The gene calls are TRBV10-3 and TRBJ2-1; D is unclear. The germline V gene has CDR1 ENHRY and CDR2 SYGVKD. V was cut by 3 bases and J by 0 bases, with 15 bases left in between. This CDR3 comprises 17 residues. Here the CDR3 reads CAISDSGQSGSYNEQFF. The CDR3 nucleotides are TGTGCCATCAGTGATAGTGGGCAGTCCGGCTCCTACAATGAGCAGTTCTTC.

The chain employs TRBV27 and TRBJ1-1, with no clear D. V was cut by 8 bases and J by 1 base, with 8 bases left in between. Germline V lookup: CDR1 MNHEY, CDR2 SMNVEV (reference sequence). There are 12 residues in the CDR3. The CDR3 bases are TGTGCCAGCTGTGGGAGGAACACTGAAGCTTTCTTT. Translating it yields CASCGRNTEAFF.

The V call is TRBV18, the J call TRBJ1-5; D is unresolved. This CDR3 has 14 residues. Trimming pared 5 bases from V and 2 bases from J, leaving 10 bases between. Germline assignment: CDR1 KGHSH and CDR2 LQKENI. DNA for the CDR3: TGTGCCAGCTCAGCCGCGGGAGGCAATCAGCCCCAGCATTTT. It encodes CASSAAGGNQPQHF.

V and J are TRBV9 and TRBJ2-5, with TRBD1 identical over 7 bases. The germline V gene has CDR1 SGDLS and CDR2 YYNGEE. The CDR3 contains 14 residues. Trimming removed 4 bases from V and 2 bases from J; junction bases left unmatched: 5. This CDR3 is CASSPRTGQETQYF. Written as DNA, the CDR3 is TGTGCCAGCAGCCCCCGGACAGGACAAGAGACCCAGTACTTC.

This sequence joins TRBV6-1 and TRBJ1-5, with 9 bases that match TRBD1. Germline-derived CDR1 and CDR2 are MNHNS and SASEGT. The V and J ends lost 4 bases and 7 bases, in that order; junction bases with no gene match: 8. The CDR3 loop spans 15 amino acids. The DNA for the CDR3 is TGTGCCAGCAGTGTCCGACAGGGGGGAGGACAGCCCCAGCATTTT. It encodes CASSVRQGGGQPQHF.

This clone occurred once. The chain is built from TRBV5-6 and TRBJ2-7, with a tentative D call TRBD1 (6 bases). CDR1 and CDR2 (germline): SGHDT, YYEEEE. This CDR3 comprises 15 residues. Trimming cost V 2 bases and J 6 bases, with 18 bases left between them. The CDR3 coding sequence is TGTGCCAGCAGCTTAGCCGGGACAAAGGCCTTCGAGCAGTACTTC. Translation gives CASSLAGTKAFEQYF.

This clone has just one count. This sequence joins TRBV6-1 and TRBJ1-5, with 7 positions matching TRBD1. Germline V gene sequence: CDR1 MNHNS, CDR2 SASEGT. The V segment lost 4 bases and the J segment 3 bases; nucleotides outside the gene matches: 6. This CDR3 has 15 amino acids. The CDR3, as DNA: TGTGCCAGCAGTGGACAGGGAGAGTTCAATCAGCCCCAGCATTTT. Its protein is CASSGQGEFNQPQHF.

The gene calls are TRBV15 and TRBJ2-7, with D possibly matching TRBD1 (6 bases). The CDR3 sequence is 15 residues long. Trimming removed 0 bases at V and 2 bases at J, with 11 bases between. Germline CDR1 is LNHNV and CDR2 is YYDKDF (reference sequence). The DNA of the CDR3 is TGTGCCACCAGCAGAGAGAACAGGGCACCCTACGAGCAGTACTTC. Protein: CATSRENRAPYEQYF.

The chain is built from TRBV6-4 and TRBJ2-3; 8 positions match TRBD1. V gave up 8 bases and J gave up 1 base; unmatched junction bases: 8. The CDR3 runs 15 residues. Germline V lookup: CDR1 MRHNA, CDR2 SNTAGT. CDR3 sequence: CASGVEGQGTDTQYF. CDR3 coding DNA: TGTGCCAGCGGGGTTGAGGGACAGGGCACAGATACGCAGTATTTT.

The V and J genes are TRBV7-2 and TRBJ2-1; 8 nucleotides match TRBD2. In germline, CDR1 is SGHTA, CDR2 FQGNSA. The CDR3 has 15 amino acids. V was clipped by 2 bases and J by 9 bases; unmatched bases: 9. The CDR3 DNA reads TGTGCCAGCAGCTTATGGAGGGTGCGGGAGGCTGAGCAGTTCTTC. It translates to CASSLWRVREAEQFF. Full variable domain (remainder filled in from reference TRBV7-2 and TRBJ2-1): GAGVSQSPSNKVTEKGKDVELRCDPISGHTALYWYRQSLGQGLEFLIYFQGNSAPDKSGLPSDRFSAERTGGSVSTLTIQRTQQEDSAVYLCASSLWRVREAEQFFGPGTRLTVL.

The J gene is TRBJ1-6, the V gene TRBV19, with a possible D match to TRBD1 (6 bases). There are 15 residues in the CDR3. Per the germline V gene, CDR1 is LNHDA and CDR2 is SQIVND (reference sequence). Trimming cost V 5 bases and J 4 bases, with 12 bases left between them. CDR3 protein: CASSAGELYNSPLHF. DNA for the CDR3: TGTGCCAGTAGTGCAGGGGAGCTATATAATTCACCCCTCCACTTT.

The rearrangement uses TRBV11-1 and TRBJ1-6; possible D gene TRBD1, 5 bases. CDR3 length: 15 residues. Germline CDR1 and CDR2: SGHAT and FQDESV (reference sequence). Trimming shortened V by 3 bases and J by 6 bases, and 12 bases separated the two germline ends. CDR3 region: CASSFSAGLNSPLHF. The CDR3 DNA reads TGTGCCAGCAGCTTTTCGGCGGGGCTTAATTCACCCCTCCACTTT.

A few counts support this clone. The chain couples TRBV6-4 to TRBJ2-1; a possible D gene is TRBD2 (5 bases). V was shortened by 6 bases and J by 0 bases, with 12 bases between the two germline ends. The CDR3 spans 15 residues. CDR1 and CDR2 from the germline V gene are MRHNA and SNTAGT. CDR3 in amino acids: CASSPDWDSYNEQFF. CDR3 DNA sequence: TGTGCCAGCAGCCCGGACTGGGACTCCTACAATGAGCAGTTCTTC.

V usage is TRBV5-5 and J usage is TRBJ1-2, with D unclear. The germline CDR1 and CDR2 sequences are SGHKS and YYEKEE (reference sequence). The CDR3 has 14 amino acids. Trimming pared 0 bases from V and 2 bases from J, leaving 8 bases between. The CDR3 DNA follows: TGTGCCAGCAGCTTGGTTGGAGGGAACTATGGCTACACCTTC. Its translation: CASSLVGGNYGYTF. Using reference TRBV5-5 and TRBJ1-2 for the parts outside the CDR3, the full variable domain is DAGVTQSPTHLIKTRGQQVTLRCSPISGHKSVSWYQQVLGQGPQFIFQYYEKEERGRGNFPDRFSARQFPNYSSELNVNALLLGDSALYLCASSLVGGNYGYTFGSGTRLTVV.

This clone was picked up a small number of times. This chain uses TRBV5-1 with TRBJ1-1, with 7 bases aligning to TRBD1. Germline lookup yields CDR1 SGHRS and CDR2 YFSETQ. The CDR3 contains 15 residues. V was clipped by 4 bases and J by 3 bases; unmatched bases: 9. CDR3 in amino acids: CASSVTGLGDTEAFF. CDR3 bases: TGCGCCAGCAGCGTGACAGGGTTGGGGGACACTGAAGCTTTCTTT.

The rearrangement joins TRBV11-3 to TRBJ2-1; possibly TRBD2 for D (7 bases). The V gene's germline CDR1 is SGHNT and CDR2 YENEEA. Trimming pared 8 bases from V and 3 bases from J, leaving 14 bases between. The CDR3 totals 14 residues. CDR3 amino acids: CASGGGGSYNEQFF. In nucleotides, the CDR3 is TGTGCCAGCGGCGGCGGGGGCAGCTACAATGAGCAGTTCTTC.

This clone was seen more than once but under ten times. The chain employs TRBV28 and TRBJ2-7, with D possibly being TRBD2 (5 bases). CDR1 is MDHEN, CDR2 SYDVKM, per germline. The CDR3 has 14 amino acids. Between the trimmed V and J ends, which lost 2 bases and 4 bases, there was a span of 12 bases. The CDR3 region is CASSLRGLGYEQYF. Here the CDR3 DNA reads TGTGCCAGCAGTTTAAGAGGGCTTGGGTACGAGCAGTACTTC.

The chain couples TRBV7-2 to TRBJ2-3; 9 bases align to TRBD2. Germline V gene lookup returns CDR1 SGHTA and CDR2 FQGNSA. Losses at the gene ends were 5 bases for V and 1 base for J; bases not matched to a gene: 7. This CDR3 contains 16 residues. CDR3 nucleotides: TGTGCCAGCAGCCTCAAGAGGACTAGCGGCACAGATACGCAGTATTTT. Its protein product is CASSLKRTSGTDTQYF.

The chain employs TRBV7-9 and TRBJ1-4, with 7 bases that match TRBD1. After removal of 2 bases from V and 6 bases from J, the junction contained 6 bases not matched to a gene. The CDR3 covers 15 residues. Germline lookup yields CDR1 SEHNR and CDR2 FQNEAQ (reference sequence). CDR3 nucleotide sequence: TGTGCCAGCAGCTTAAAAGACAGGGAGCATGAAAAACTGTTTTTT. Its protein is CASSLKDREHEKLFF.

The chain uses TRBV9 and TRBJ1-1; the D is unclear. Trimming shortened V by 0 bases and J by 5 bases, and 14 bases separated the two germline ends. The CDR3 is 15 amino acids. In germline, CDR1 is SGDLS, CDR2 YYNGEE. Here the CDR3 DNA reads TGTGCCAGCAGCGTAGGTAGCTTGAGTGGAACTGAAGCTTTCTTT. Amino acids: CASSVGSLSGTEAFF.

The chain carries TRBV7-2 and TRBJ2-7, with 8 bases identical to TRBD2. The V and J ends lost 1 base and 0 bases, in that order; junction bases with no gene match: 11. Germline V lookup: CDR1 SGHTA, CDR2 FQGNSA. The CDR3 runs 18 residues. The CDR3 region is CASSLGGSGAPSSYEQYF. The CDR3 coding sequence is TGTGCCAGCAGCTTAGGAGGTAGCGGGGCCCCGAGCTCCTACGAGCAGTACTTC.